These T cell receptor beta chains were read from a single sample in a study of OX40 agonist ivuxolimab in advanced cancers. Only in-frame clones appear in the TCRdb table, and some are missing; sequencing was by immunoSEQ multiplex PCR. Found here are roughly 93,000 clones, 75% to 95% of them singletons; the top ten hold approximately 1.5%. Specimen: CD4+ or CD8+ T cells sorted from blood, collected in a trial of the OX40 agonist ivuxolimab. The receptors here all came from an adult with an advanced solid tumor such as melanoma, head and neck, liver or kidney cancer. Both conserved end residues are part of each CDR3. Fields, in order: CDR3 length, V gene, CDR3 protein.

>15|TRBV5-6
CASSYQGAFNYGYTF
>13|TRBV5-4
CASSLTSGYEQYF
>15|TRBV19
CASSVGLAGLETQYF
>14|TRBV19
CASTRDRGFSGYTF
>14|TRBV5-1
CASSLAPSPYEQYF
>17|TRBV7-2
CASSLAPGTGANYGYTF
>15|TRBV5-1
CASSLAGNSGYEQYF
>14|TRBV2
CASSGGLAQETQYF
>14|TRBV27
CASSLNRVNTEAFF
>15|TRBV28
CASTQAGDRTDTQYF
>14|TRBV5-1
CASSPQGARTEAFF
>12|TRBV30
CAWTGGEETQYF
>14|TRBV6-1
CASSELAGIYEQYF
>13|TRBV7-9
CASSRMGTGELFF
>17|TRBV2
CASSEAGPVFGNQPQHF
>13|TRBV6-6
CASSLSSGNTIYF
>15|TRBV7-6
CASSGYRDPNTEAFF
>13|TRBV29-1
CSGRTAPNEKLFF
>15|TRBV5-1
CASTQDGGDQETQYF
>12|TRBV5-6
CASSLWVNEQYF
>15|TRBV11-3
CASTPPGQGSYEQYF
>21|TRBV7-7
CASRPDRGPQSPTYSNQPQHF
>12|TRBV30
CAWSVLGETQYF
>16|TRBV9
CASSVGPGGGSYEQYF
>14|TRBV10-3
CAISDMDKSYEQYF
>16|TRBV7-3
CASSLKHEDSGNTIYF
>14|TRBV6-1
CASPGTGVPDTQYF
>15|TRBV7-9
CASSEGGLAKYEQYF
>15|TRBV5-1
CASSISDASRGTQYF
>17|TRBV28
CASSLYGWGLTNQPQHF
>15|TRBV5-1
CASSLGLVGSNEQFF
>16|TRBV4-1
CASSLGPSQSTDTQYF
>14|TRBV5-4
CASSLDLDAYEQYF
>16|TRBV10-3
CAISEWQASSYNEQFF
>15|TRBV5-8
CASSYSGQPNQPQHF
>14|TRBV28
CASSLGQKNTEAFF
>15|TRBV30
CAWSNLDRGFYEQYF